These 9 T cell receptor beta chains originate from one sample sequenced in a study of blood T cell repertoires in COVID-19. Sequencing used immunoSEQ multiplex PCR; TCRdb keeps in-frame clones, though not all of them. This table has around 49,000 clones, around four fifths appearing once. The material sequenced was PBMCs or T cells enriched from blood (not recorded which). The receptors originated from a woman in her 50s with acute COVID-19.

The V and J genes are TRBV5-4 and TRBJ2-5; possible D gene TRBD2, 7 bases. This CDR3 has 14 amino acids. V lost 4 bases and J 5 bases, leaving 15 bases between the germline ends. The germline V gene has CDR1 SGHNT and CDR2 YYREEE (reference sequence). The CDR3 coding sequence is TGTGCCAGCAGCCGTGGGGGGGCGGAGGAGACCCAGTACTTC. It encodes CASSRGGAEETQYF.

This chain connects TRBV5-1 to TRBJ2-7, with TRBD1 as a possible D gene (5 bases). Deletions cut 0 bases from V and 6 bases from J, with 13 bases between. Germline CDR1 and CDR2: SGHRS and YFSETQ. This CDR3 contains 14 residues. CDR3 nucleotide sequence: TGCGCCAGCAGCTTGGAGGGCAGGCAGGGCGAGCAGTACTTC. It is translated as CASSLEGRQGEQYF.

V gene TRBV27 combines with J gene TRBJ1-1; D is unclear. Per the germline V gene, CDR1 is MNHEY and CDR2 is SMNVEV (reference sequence). The CDR3 is 14 residues long. V lost 3 bases to trimming and J lost 5 bases, with 13 bases between them. CDR3 coding DNA: TGTGCCAGCAGTTTCTCCCCCTACGGGACTGAAGCTTTCTTT. As protein: CASSFSPYGTEAFF.

The V gene is TRBV6-5, the J gene TRBJ1-2; D is ambiguous. The germline V gene has CDR1 MNHEY and CDR2 SVGAGI. CDR3 size: 13 residues. V dropped 2 bases and J dropped 11 bases, with 15 bases sitting between them. The CDR3 DNA reads as TGTGCCAGCAGTTACCAGGTTGCGGGGAAGTACACCTTC. As protein: CASSYQVAGKYTF.

The chain recombines TRBV7-9 with TRBJ1-1, with TRBD1 as a possible D gene (6 bases). CDR1 and CDR2 (germline): SEHNR, FQNEAQ (reference sequence). V gave up 5 bases and J gave up 0 bases, with 16 bases separating them. This CDR3 has 16 residues. The CDR3 reads CASSNAGATLNTEAFF. The CDR3 DNA follows: TGTGCCAGCAGCAATGCGGGGGCGACGTTGAACACTGAAGCTTTCTTT.

This chain joins TRBV6-5 and TRBJ1-2; no definite D call. The germline V gene encodes CDR1 MNHEY and CDR2 SVGAGI. V was pared by 5 bases and J by 8 bases, with 12 bases between. There are 12 residues in the CDR3. The CDR3, as DNA: TGTGCCAGCAGTACCTTCGACGGGGGCTACACCTTC. It yields the protein CASSTFDGGYTF.

The chain recombines TRBV2 with TRBJ2-5; 11 nucleotides agree with TRBD2. Per germline, CDR1 SNHLY and CDR2 FYNNEI. The CDR3 length is 11 residues. V gave up 7 bases and J gave up 12 bases; unmatched junction bases: 4. Here the CDR3 DNA reads TGTGCCAGCAAGCTGGGACTAGCGGAGTACTTC. Translation gives CASKLGLAEYF.

This clone occurred once. The V and J genes are TRBV19 and TRBJ2-2; tentative D call: TRBD1 (8 bases). Germline V gene data show CDR1 as LNHDA and CDR2 as SQIVND (reference sequence). The V end lost 4 bases, the J end lost 5 bases, and 11 bases lay between the germline ends. The CDR3 contains 14 residues. The CDR3 DNA is TGTGCCAGTAGTACACAGGGGGGGACCGGGGAGCTGTTTTTT. Protein product: CASSTQGGTGELFF.

The V and J genes are TRBV19 and TRBJ1-5; TRBD1 matches at 12 bases. CDR1 and CDR2 from the germline V gene are LNHDA and SQIVND (reference sequence). This CDR3 has 16 amino acids. V gave up 4 bases and J gave up 6 bases; unmatched junction bases: 7. CDR3 protein: CASSRRGTGGFQPQHF. The CDR3 coding sequence is TGTGCCAGTAGTAGGAGAGGGACAGGGGGCTTTCAGCCCCAGCATTTT.